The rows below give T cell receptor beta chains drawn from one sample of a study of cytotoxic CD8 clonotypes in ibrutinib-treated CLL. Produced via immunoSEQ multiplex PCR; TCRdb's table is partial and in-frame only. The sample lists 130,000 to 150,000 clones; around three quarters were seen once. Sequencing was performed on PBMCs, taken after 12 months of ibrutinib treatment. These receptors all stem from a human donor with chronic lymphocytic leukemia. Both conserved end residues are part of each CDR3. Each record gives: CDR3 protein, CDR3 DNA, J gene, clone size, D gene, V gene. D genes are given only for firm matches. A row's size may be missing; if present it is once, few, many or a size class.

CASSSGGNEQFF	TGTGCCAGCAGCTCGGGGGGTAATGAGCAGTTCTTC	TRBJ2-1	-	TRBD2	TRBV7-9
CASSLWASGQSGNTIYF	TGTGCCAGCAGCTTATGGGCTTCGGGACAATCTGGAAACACCATATATTTT	TRBJ1-3	-	-	TRBV11-1
CASSSNSGTSIGIQFF	TGTGCCAGCAGCTCCAACTCCGGGACTAGTATCGGAATTCAGTTCTTC	TRBJ2-1	-	TRBD2	TRBV11-2
CASSKALLNTEAFF	TGTGCCAGCAGCAAAGCGCTATTGAACACTGAAGCTTTCTTT	TRBJ1-1	-	-	TRBV21-1
CASSLHSNIEKLFF	TGTGCCAGCAGCTTACATTCCAACATTGAAAAACTGTTTTTT	TRBJ1-4	-	-	TRBV7-2
CAPLGPYTGELFF	TGTGCCCCGTTGGGGCCATACACCGGGGAGCTGTTTTTT	TRBJ2-2	-	-	TRBV7-9
CASSQVSKGTGGGGTEAFF	TGCGCCAGCAGCCAAGTTTCCAAAGGGACAGGGGGTGGAGGCACTGAAGCTTTCTTT	TRBJ1-1	-	TRBD1	TRBV4-1
CASSPTTETYEQYF	TGTGCCAGCAGCCCTACGACAGAGACCTACGAGCAGTACTTC	TRBJ2-7	-	-	TRBV6-5
CASSPPVSRDTEAFF	TGTGCCAGCTCACCACCGGTCTCCCGAGACACTGAAGCTTTCTTT	TRBJ1-1	-	-	TRBV18
CASSAMGNQPQHF	TGTGCCAGCAGCGCGATGGGCAATCAGCCCCAGCATTTT	TRBJ1-5	-	-	TRBV9
CASSLRVLAGGSTGELFF	TGTGCCAGCAGCTTAAGGGTACTAGCGGGAGGAAGCACCGGGGAGCTGTTTTTT	TRBJ2-2	-	TRBD2	TRBV11-2
CASSEYRSYGYTF	TGTGCCAGCAGTGAATACAGGAGCTATGGCTACACCTTC	TRBJ1-2	few	-	TRBV2
CASSPLAIGSYNEQFF	TGTGCCAGCAGTCCCCTAGCGATTGGCTCCTACAATGAGCAGTTCTTC	TRBJ2-1	-	-	TRBV27
CASSYSTSAAGEQFF	TGTGCCAGCAGTTACTCCACTAGCGCCGCGGGCGAGCAGTTCTTC	TRBJ2-1	-	TRBD2	TRBV6-5
CASSYNRDGPEAFF	TGTGCCAGCAGTTACAACAGAGATGGCCCTGAAGCTTTCTTT	TRBJ1-1	-	-	TRBV6-5
CASNLHWISNQPQHF	TGTGCCAGCAACCTGCATTGGATTAGCAATCAGCCCCAGCATTTT	TRBJ1-5	-	-	TRBV6-5
CASSQRDPVRGTQYF	TGCGCCAGCAGCCAGCGGGACCCCGTTCGAGGGACCCAGTACTTC	TRBJ2-5	-	-	TRBV4-1
CASSPTSGEETQYF	TGTGCCAGCTCACCAACTAGCGGGGAAGAGACCCAGTACTTC	TRBJ2-5	-	TRBD2	TRBV18
CASSQERGLNTEAFF	TGCGCCAGCAGCCAAGAAAGGGGGTTGAACACTGAAGCTTTCTTT	TRBJ1-1	once	-	TRBV4-3
CASSFVWLDTQYF	TGTGCCAGCAGTTTTGTATGGTTAGATACGCAGTATTTT	TRBJ2-3	-	-	TRBV27
CASSLVGQETQYF	TGTGCCAGCAGCTTGGTGGGCCAAGAGACCCAGTACTTC	TRBJ2-5	-	-	TRBV5-4
CASSLVGAVGNQPQHF	TGTGCCAGCAGCTTGGTAGGGGCTGTTGGCAATCAGCCCCAGCATTTT	TRBJ1-5	-	-	TRBV5-5
CAWSVRGGGTDTQYF	TGTGCCTGGAGTGTACGAGGGGGGGGCACAGATACGCAGTATTTT	TRBJ2-3	-	-	TRBV30
CSVEKPYNEQFF	TGCAGCGTTGAAAAGCCCTACAATGAGCAGTTCTTC	TRBJ2-1	-	-	TRBV29-1
CASSQQGYEQFF	TGTGCCAGCAGCCAACAGGGTTATGAGCAGTTCTTC	TRBJ2-1	-	-	TRBV11-2
CASRQDRDRGSYNEQFF	TGCGCCAGCAGACAAGACCGGGACAGGGGCTCCTACAATGAGCAGTTCTTC	TRBJ2-1	-	TRBD1	TRBV5-1